This paragraph covers one T cell receptor beta chain sequence. The entry originates in a study of T cells after posttransplantation cyclophosphamide. The CDR3 covers 14 residues. CDR1 and CDR2 from the germline V gene are MDHEN and SYDVKM. The V segment lost 10 bases and the J segment 3 bases; nucleotides outside the gene matches: 9. Sequencing used immunoSEQ multiplex PCR; TCRdb keeps in-frame clones, though not all of them. The profile covers 66,000 or so clones, with around 95% appearing a single time and approximately 2.7% taken by the ten largest. The source material was PBMCs. The clonotype comes from a woman under 40 in good health and a related stem cell transplant donor. The chain employs TRBV28 and TRBJ2-1; 7 bases line up with TRBD2. CDR3 sequence (DNA): TGTGCCATCCGGACTAGTGGCCGCTACAATGAGCAGTTCTTC. Translated, it gives CAIRTSGRYNEQFF.